These 29 T cell receptor beta chains share one sample of origin, sequenced in a study of T-cell memory formation after mild COVID-19. TCRdb used MiXCR to reprocess the 5' RACE reads, holding one entry per CDR3 protein. This table holds about 150,000 distinct CDR3 sequences, approximately 14% found once. The sequenced sample consisted of PBMCs or a T cell subset sorted from them (not recorded which). These receptors all come from an adult woman who had mild COVID-19 (a few samples of this study predate the infection). Cell type and time point are not known.

This clonotype was seen more than once but under ten times. The chain joins TRBV4-2 to TRBJ2-5; D remains unclear. The V end lost 0 bases, the J end lost 3 bases, and 20 bases lay between the germline ends. CDR1 and CDR2 (germline): LGHNA, YNFKEQ. The CDR3 sequence is 18 residues long. The CDR3 spells CASSQEGNSSPTKETQYF. Here the CDR3 DNA reads TGTGCCAGCAGCCAAGAAGGGAATAGTTCCCCTACCAAAGAGACCCAGTACTTC.

V and J are TRBV15 and TRBJ2-4, with 8 bases identical to TRBD2. The CDR3 has 18 amino acids. Germline CDR1 reads LNHNV; CDR2 reads YYDKDF (reference sequence). J lost 4 bases, V lost 5 bases, and 16 bases had no gene match. The CDR3 reads CATSPAGGVKLAKNIQYF. The CDR3 DNA sequence: TGTGCCACCAGCCCCGCGGGAGGAGTAAAGCTAGCAAAAAACATTCAGTACTTC. The variable domain in full, with the rest retrieved from reference TRBV15 and TRBJ2-4, is DAMVIQNPRYQVTQFGKPVTLSCSQTLNHNVMYWYQQKSSQAPKLLFHYYDKDFNNEADTPDNFQSRRPNTSFCFLDIRSPGLGDTAMYLCATSPAGGVKLAKNIQYFGAGTRLSVL.

The rearrangement links TRBV12-3 or TRBV12-4 to TRBJ1-5; tentatively, D is TRBD1 (6 bases). Trimming removed 5 bases from V and 7 bases from J, with 15 bases in between. The length of the CDR3 is 14 residues. CDR3 in DNA: TGTGCCAGCAGTCGTGTACAGGGTCGGCAGCCCCAGCATTTT. This codes for CASSRVQGRQPQHF.

This clonotype came up many times. This chain connects TRBV12-3 or TRBV12-4 to TRBJ2-1, with D perhaps assigned TRBD1 or TRBD2 (6 bases each). V shed 2 bases and J shed 4 bases, with 15 bases lying between them. The CDR3 has 16 amino acids. CDR3: CASSLRGGGTYNEQFF. The CDR3 region has the DNA TGTGCCAGCAGTTTAAGAGGAGGGGGGACGTACAATGAGCAGTTCTTC.

This clonotype occurred many times. The V call is TRBV7-2, the J call TRBJ2-3; D remains unclear. CDR1 and CDR2 from the germline V gene are SGHTA and FQGNSA. The CDR3 totals 13 residues. Deletions cut 5 bases from V and 1 base from J, with 7 bases between. The CDR3 nucleotides read TGTGCCAGCAGCCTGGTCCGCACAGATACGCAGTATTTT. This gives the protein CASSLVRTDTQYF.

This clonotype was counted a single time. V and J are TRBV5-1 and TRBJ2-7; D call uncertain. The germline CDR1 and CDR2 sequences are SGHRS and YFSETQ. Trimming took off 4 bases at V and 4 bases at J, with 18 bases between the two ends. CDR3 length equals 15 residues. In DNA, the CDR3 is TGCGCCAGCAGCCCGGACCCCTCCGAAGGATACGAGCAGTACTTC. Translated, it gives CASSPDPSEGYEQYF.

V and J are TRBV20-1 and TRBJ2-3, with D perhaps matching TRBD2 (5 bases). V was pared by 2 bases and J by 5 bases, with 11 bases between. CDR3 size: 13 residues. Per germline, CDR1 DFQATT and CDR2 SNEGSKA (reference sequence). The CDR3 loop reads CSARSSPGDTQYF. In DNA, the CDR3 is TGCAGTGCTAGATCTAGCCCGGGAGATACGCAGTATTTT.

This sequence joins TRBV7-9 and TRBJ2-1; 7 nucleotides agree with TRBD2. CDR3 length: 16 amino acids. The ends lost 5 bases at V and 4 bases at J; junction bases unmatched: 11. Germline V lookup: CDR1 SEHNR, CDR2 FQNEAQ (reference sequence). The CDR3 nucleotides are TGTGCCAGCAGCCTGGCCCTAGCGGTAAAGTACAATGAGCAGTTCTTC. Translated, it gives CASSLALAVKYNEQFF.

The chain joins TRBV7-6 to TRBJ1-6, with D tentatively TRBD1 (5 bases). Deletions cut 1 base from V and 4 bases from J, with 14 bases between. The CDR3 sequence is 17 residues long. Germline CDR1 SGHVS, CDR2 FNYEAQ. CDR3 sequence: CASSLESGTGYNSPLHF. The CDR3, as DNA: TGTGCCAGCAGCTTAGAATCCGGGACCGGGTATAATTCACCCCTCCACTTT.

The chain has TRBV12-3 or TRBV12-4 and TRBJ1-1, with D uncertain. The V end was cut by 0 bases, the J end by 6 bases, with 11 bases between. The CDR3 consists of 14 residues. The CDR3, as DNA: TGTGCCAGCAGTTTAGCGCGACCTTGGGCTGAAGCTTTCTTT. It translates to CASSLARPWAEAFF.

This clonotype was found a few times. The chain has TRBV9 and TRBJ2-7; the D is unclear. Trimming removed 0 bases at V and 3 bases at J, with 13 bases between. This CDR3 is built from 15 residues. Looked up from germline, CDR1 is SGDLS and CDR2 is YYNGEE. In DNA, the CDR3 is TGTGCCAGCAGCGTAGGTGGCGGCGAACGCTACGAGCAGTACTTC. Protein product: CASSVGGGERYEQYF.

Only a few counts were recorded for this clonotype. The chain joins TRBV3-1 to TRBJ2-7; D is undetermined. CDR1 and CDR2 from the germline V gene are LGHDT and YNNKEL (reference sequence). V was pared by 4 bases and J by 5 bases, with 9 bases between. The CDR3 totals 12 residues. The CDR3 protein is CASSPTRHEQYF. Here the CDR3 DNA reads TGTGCCAGCAGCCCAACTCGCCACGAGCAGTACTTC.

The sample holds a few counts of this clonotype. J is TRBJ2-7 and V is TRBV20-1; TRBD2 aligns across 8 bases. Germline trimming cut 7 bases from V and 2 bases from J; bases unmatched to any gene: 7. The CDR3 spans 13 residues. CDR1 is DFQATT, CDR2 SNEGSKA, per germline (reference sequence). CDR3 protein: CSGGRLATYEQYF. The CDR3 DNA sequence: TGCAGTGGGGGTAGACTAGCGACCTACGAGCAGTACTTC.

This clonotype was seen a few times. The rearrangement links TRBV12-3 or TRBV12-4 to TRBJ2-6; D is undetermined. The length of the CDR3 is 14 residues. The V and J ends lost 7 bases and 2 bases respectively, with 9 bases between them. In DNA form, the CDR3 reads TGTGCCAGCACCGTGAACACTGGGGCCAACGTCCTGACTTTC. As protein: CASTVNTGANVLTF.

CDR3 sequence (DNA): TGTGCCAGCAGCTCCCTAGGACAGGGCTCTGGAAACACCATATATTTT. Translation: CASSSLGQGSGNTIYF. The chain employs TRBV27 and TRBJ1-3, with TRBD1 identical over 8 bases. CDR1 and CDR2 (germline): MNHEY, SMNVEV (reference sequence). V shed 6 bases, J shed 0 bases, and the junction held 7 bases outside the gene matches. CDR3 size: 16 residues.

The rearrangement links TRBV7-2 to TRBJ2-1; D possibly corresponds to TRBD2 (6 bases). V gave up 3 bases and J gave up 1 base, with 10 bases separating them. Germline V CDR1 and CDR2: SGHTA, FQGNSA. The CDR3 spans 15 residues. CDR3 in amino acids: CASSFGGPSYNEQFF. CDR3 coding DNA: TGTGCCAGCAGCTTCGGGGGACCTTCCTACAATGAGCAGTTCTTC.

The chain carries TRBV24-1 and TRBJ2-5; TRBD2 is a possible D gene (5 bases). The germline V gene encodes CDR1 KGHDR and CDR2 SFDVKD. The V gene lost 4 bases and the J gene lost 5 bases, with 10 bases spanning the gap. The CDR3 runs to 13 residues. CDR3 nucleotides: TGTGCCACCAGTGACAGGAGGAGGGAGACCCAGTACTTC. This codes for CATSDRRRETQYF.

The chain couples TRBV15 to TRBJ2-1; possible D gene TRBD2, 6 bases. The CDR3 has 16 residues. V shed 3 bases and J shed 4 bases, with 16 bases lying between them. Germline V gene lookup returns CDR1 LNHNV and CDR2 YYDKDF (reference sequence). DNA for the CDR3: TGTGCCACCAGCAGCACCTCTCCTGGGGGGTACAATGAGCAGTTCTTC. It specifies CATSSTSPGGYNEQFF.

The chain joins TRBV24-1 to TRBJ2-4, with D possibly TRBD1 on 5 matching bases. CDR3 size: 16 residues. V gave up 4 bases and J gave up 7 bases, with 19 bases separating them. Germline V lookup: CDR1 KGHDR, CDR2 SFDVKD. CDR3 protein: CATSDHDRSAGNIQYF. In DNA, the CDR3 is TGTGCCACCAGTGACCATGACAGATCTGCCGGGAACATTCAGTACTTC.

The V gene is TRBV5-1, the J gene TRBJ1-1; D perhaps matches TRBD1 (5 bases). Germline CDR1 and CDR2: SGHRS and YFSETQ. The V end lost 4 bases, the J end lost 1 base, and 14 bases lay between the germline ends. The CDR3 length is 15 residues. The CDR3 reads CASSPRDSGNTEAFF. CDR3 sequence (DNA): TGCGCCAGCAGCCCACGGGACTCTGGGAACACTGAAGCTTTCTTT.

This clonotype occurred a few times. This sequence joins TRBV20-1 and TRBJ1-2, with 11 bases lining up with TRBD1. Unmatched junction bases numbered 7, after V lost 0 bases and J lost 7 bases. CDR3 length equals 15 residues. Germline CDR1 and CDR2: DFQATT and SNEGSKA (reference sequence). The CDR3 DNA follows: TGCAGTGCTAGAGAGGAGGGGACAGGGGGATTTGGCTACACCTTC. Protein product: CSAREEGTGGFGYTF.

This clonotype occurred a few times. CDR3 nucleotide sequence: TGCAGCGTTGAAGGGGGGGCGATTGAAGCTTTCTTT. This codes for CSVEGGAIEAFF. The V call is TRBV29-1, the J call TRBJ1-1; maybe TRBD1 (6 bases). Germline V gives CDR1 SQVTM, CDR2 ANQGSEA. The CDR3 contains 12 residues. Trimming removed 1 base from V and 7 bases from J, with 10 bases in between.

The chain links TRBV5-5 to TRBJ1-1; a weak D match, TRBD1 (6 bases). With 2 bases removed from V and 6 bases from J, the gap between germline ends came to 20 bases. The germline V gene encodes CDR1 SGHKS and CDR2 YYEKEE (reference sequence). The CDR3 totals 16 residues. CDR3 region: CASSFYLEQGFPEAFF. DNA of the CDR3: TGTGCCAGCAGCTTTTATTTAGAACAGGGTTTCCCTGAAGCTTTCTTT.

This clonotype was observed at least ten times. The J gene is TRBJ2-1, the V gene TRBV6-5; D is perhaps TRBD2 (6 bases). The CDR3 contains 15 residues. The V gene lost 0 bases and the J gene lost 4 bases, with 10 bases spanning the gap. Germline V gene sequence: CDR1 MNHEY, CDR2 SVGAGI. CDR3 coding DNA: TGTGCCAGCAGTTACTCGGGCGGGAAGTACAATGAGCAGTTCTTC. It encodes CASSYSGGKYNEQFF.

This clonotype showed up just a few times. The J gene is TRBJ1-1, the V gene TRBV18; D gene unclear. Looked up from germline, CDR1 is KGHSH and CDR2 is LQKENI. The CDR3 extends over 15 amino acids. V was clipped by 8 bases and J by 0 bases, with 16 bases between them. The CDR3 loop is CASRPPGVMNTEAFF. CDR3 coding DNA: TGTGCCAGCCGCCCTCCGGGAGTCATGAACACTGAAGCTTTCTTT.

The rearrangement links TRBV6-6 to TRBJ2-3; 10 bases line up with TRBD2. This CDR3 comprises 16 residues. CDR1 and CDR2 from the germline V gene are MNHNY and SVGAGI (reference sequence). Unmatched junction bases numbered 6, after V lost 1 base and J lost 5 bases. CDR3 nucleotides: TGTGCCAGCAGTTACTTCACTAGCGGGAAGGGAGATACGCAGTATTTT. Its translation is CASSYFTSGKGDTQYF.

CDR3 residues: CASSAEGGGSGIYNEQFF. CDR3 DNA: TGTGCCAGCAGCGCCGAAGGGGGCGGCAGCGGGATCTACAATGAGCAGTTCTTC. This chain connects TRBV9 to TRBJ2-1; D may correspond to TRBD1 or TRBD2 (7 bases each). This CDR3 is 18 amino acids long. The V end was cut by 3 bases, the J end by 3 bases, with 22 bases between. In germline, CDR1 is SGDLS, CDR2 YYNGEE.

This clonotype has just a few counts. The chain links TRBV7-2 to TRBJ2-3, with 9 bases matching TRBD2. J gave up 4 bases and V 3 bases, and 8 bases lay outside the gene matches. The CDR3 is made up of 16 amino acids. The germline CDR1 and CDR2 sequences are SGHTA and FQGNSA. Here the CDR3 reads CASSLGNIAGADTQYF. The CDR3 nucleotides read TGTGCCAGCAGCTTGGGGAACATAGCGGGAGCAGATACGCAGTATTTT.

In this sample, this clonotype turned up a few times. The chain links TRBV15 to TRBJ1-1; D is uncertain. CDR3 size: 14 residues. V was shortened by 1 base and J by 2 bases, with 8 bases between the two germline ends. Germline V gives CDR1 LNHNV, CDR2 YYDKDF (reference sequence). CDR3 coding DNA: TGTGCCACCAGCAGAGCCCTAGGAAACACTGAAGCTTTCTTT. The encoded protein is CATSRALGNTEAFF.